Following are 29 T cell receptor beta chains from one sample sequenced in a study of response to subunit inactivated influenza vaccine (dated by TCRdb to 2017 to 2018). Libraries were prepared through RT-PCR. The data were produced on an Illumina HiSeq 2500. Using fastp trimming at Q25 and MiXCR clonotype assembly, TCRdb reanalyzed the public sequencing data and kept in-frame beta chains. Duplicate CDR3 protein sequences are folded into a single record with the most common DNA and genes. Present in this sample are approximately 570,000 distinct CDR3 sequences, 7.6% of which were seen just once. Together, the top ten hold approximately 12% of the sample. The sequencing used PBMCs from blood, collected around 2 years after vaccination. Receptor source: a man between 45 and 75 years old who received an inactivated influenza vaccine. Donor details come from another sample of the same person, matched by shared clones.

This chain links TRBV20-1 with TRBJ2-1; D perhaps matches TRBD1 (6 bases). V was pared by 5 bases and J by 11 bases, with 13 bases between. Germline-derived CDR1 and CDR2 are DFQATT and SNEGSKA (reference sequence). The CDR3 has 11 residues. As DNA, the CDR3 is TGCAGTGCTGGAGCACGGGACAAGCAGTTCTTC. It specifies CSAGARDKQFF.

This clonotype was observed a few times. The rearrangement joins TRBV11-3 to TRBJ1-2; D remains ambiguous. The length of the CDR3 is 13 residues. Germline V gene lookup returns CDR1 SGHNT and CDR2 YENEEA. Trimming removed 1 base at V and 6 bases at J, with 9 bases between. The CDR3 protein is CASSLGGSDGYTF. CDR3 DNA: TGTGCCAGCAGCTTAGGGGGTTCGGATGGCTACACCTTC.

The rearrangement joins TRBV27 to TRBJ1-5; D is unresolved. Germline CDR1 is MNHEY and CDR2 is SMNVEV (reference sequence). The V end lost 2 bases, the J end lost 4 bases, and 12 bases lay between the germline ends. The CDR3 covers 15 residues. CDR3 nucleotides: TGTGCCAGCAGTTTAAGTGGGTGGGGTAATCAGCCCCAGCATTTT. Its protein product is CASSLSGWGNQPQHF.

This clonotype was counted only a few times. This chain joins TRBV7-2 and TRBJ1-5; no definite D call. The germline CDR1 and CDR2 sequences are SGHTA and FQGNSA. The CDR3 contains 15 residues. The V end was cut by 1 base, the J end by 4 bases, with 11 bases between. The CDR3 sequence: CASSLGFTQNQPQHF. For the CDR3, the DNA is TGTGCCAGCAGCTTAGGGTTCACACAAAATCAGCCCCAGCATTTT.

V gene TRBV11-2 combines with J gene TRBJ2-5; TRBD1 is a possible D gene (5 bases). V lost 2 bases, J lost 6 bases, and 13 bases lay in between. CDR1 is SGHAT, CDR2 FQNNGV, per germline. This CDR3 spans 14 amino acids. The CDR3 nucleotides read TGTGCCAGCAGCTTATCACCAGGGTGGCAGACCCAGTACTTC. This codes for CASSLSPGWQTQYF.

The chain is built from TRBV15 and TRBJ2-1; 8 nucleotides line up with TRBD2. J lost 2 bases, V lost 1 base, and 4 bases had no gene match. This CDR3 is built from 16 residues. Germline V gene lookup returns CDR1 LNHNV and CDR2 YYDKDF (reference sequence). The CDR3 DNA reads as TGTGCCACCAGCAGAGGACTAGCGTCGACCTACAATGAGCAGTTCTTC. Translated, it gives CATSRGLASTYNEQFF.

This clonotype was seen more than once but under ten times. Here the CDR3 reads CATSRAGTPAHGYTF. DNA of the CDR3: TGTGCCACCAGCAGGGCCGGGACTCCCGCCCATGGCTACACCTTC. The V call is TRBV15, the J call TRBJ1-2; D might be TRBD1 (5 bases). This CDR3 has 15 amino acids. Germline values: CDR1 LNHNV, CDR2 YYDKDF (reference sequence). Trimming left V 3 bases short and J 6 bases short, with 17 bases between.

This clonotype was counted a few times. This chain uses TRBV6-5 with TRBJ2-5, with 9 positions matching TRBD1. This CDR3 has 16 residues. The germline V gene has CDR1 MNHEY and CDR2 SVGAGI. Trimming at V came to 4 bases and at J to 5 bases, leaving 11 bases not matched to a gene. This chain's CDR3 is CASSSLRTGAPETQYF. The CDR3 bases are TGTGCCAGCAGTTCCCTGAGGACAGGGGCGCCTGAGACCCAGTACTTC.

This clonotype was recorded many times. V gene TRBV5-1 combines with J gene TRBJ2-2; D remains ambiguous. Trimming cost V 0 bases and J 6 bases, with 9 bases left between them. Germline CDR1 is SGHRS and CDR2 is YFSETQ. This CDR3 is built from 14 residues. CDR3 amino acids: CASSLVVAPGELFF. The CDR3 nucleotides are TGCGCCAGCAGCTTGGTTGTAGCCCCCGGGGAGCTGTTTTTT.

On this clonotype: A much larger clone is a single base away; this may be a read error. The chain has TRBV27 and TRBJ2-1, with 10 bases lining up with TRBD2. CDR1 MNHEY and CDR2 SMNVEV come from the germline V gene (reference sequence). The CDR3 runs 18 residues. V gave up 6 bases and J gave up 8 bases; unmatched junction bases: 19. This CDR3 reads CASSPRPRLLAGYDEQFF. In nucleotides, the CDR3 is TGTGCCAGCAGCCCCCGCCCCCGCCTACTAGCGGGATACGATGAGCAGTTCTTC.

This clonotype came up a few times. The rearrangement links TRBV6-1 to TRBJ2-2; 7 bases match TRBD1. With V trimmed by 6 bases and J by 0 bases, 1 base remained unmatched. CDR3 size: 14 residues. The germline V gene has CDR1 MNHNS and CDR2 SASEGT. The CDR3 spells CASRGTANTGELFF. The CDR3 coding sequence is TGTGCCAGCAGGGGGACAGCGAACACCGGGGAGCTGTTTTTT.

The chain couples TRBV29-1 to TRBJ2-3; the match to TRBD2 covers 8 bases. CDR1 is SQVTM, CDR2 ANQGSEA, per germline. The CDR3 runs 14 residues. This CDR3 reads CRPWASGCTDTQYF. For the CDR3, the DNA is TGCAGACCCTGGGCTAGCGGGTGCACAGATACGCAGTATTTT.

This clonotype was recorded a few times. V and J are TRBV12-3 or TRBV12-4 and TRBJ1-1; D remains ambiguous. CDR3 length: 13 residues. V dropped 2 bases and J dropped 10 bases, with 14 bases sitting between them. The CDR3 loop reads CASSLMGFRRAFF. DNA of the CDR3: TGTGCCAGCAGTTTAATGGGGTTCCGCCGAGCTTTCTTT.

This clonotype has a handful of counts. The gene calls are TRBV2 and TRBJ2-7; TRBD1 agrees at 10 bases. V gave up 10 bases and J gave up 6 bases; unmatched junction bases: 9. This CDR3 has 13 residues. Germline V gene lookup returns CDR1 SNHLY and CDR2 FYNNEI. The CDR3 region is CATGTGVSGEQYF. CDR3 nucleotides: TGTGCCACCGGGACAGGGGTTAGCGGCGAGCAGTACTTC.

The chain is built from TRBV6-1 and TRBJ2-1; 12 bases line up with TRBD2. The CDR3 contains 14 residues. Per germline, CDR1 MNHNS and CDR2 SASEGT. V lost 8 bases and J lost 8; bases outside the gene matches: 7. As DNA, the CDR3 is TGTGCCAGCTTTCAGACTAGCGGGAGCTATGAGCAGTTCTTC. This gives the protein CASFQTSGSYEQFF.

The chain employs TRBV4-2 and TRBJ2-7; 10 bases map to TRBD2. This CDR3 is 15 amino acids long. Germline V gene lookup returns CDR1 LGHNA and CDR2 YNFKEQ. V was pared by 6 bases and J by 4 bases, with 9 bases of the junction left unmatched. The CDR3 protein is CASSRSGRALYEQYF. The CDR3 DNA reads TGTGCCAGCAGTCGAAGCGGGAGGGCCTTATACGAGCAGTACTTC.

This clonotype was recorded a few times. The V gene is TRBV7-2, the J gene TRBJ1-4, with 7 nucleotides matching TRBD1. Germline trimming cut 5 bases from V and 5 bases from J; bases unmatched to any gene: 11. The germline V gene has CDR1 SGHTA and CDR2 FQGNSA. The CDR3 runs 16 residues. CDR3 in DNA: TGTGCCAGCAGCCCCCCGAGGTCGGGACAGAATGAAAAACTGTTTTTT. Translation: CASSPPRSGQNEKLFF.

This clonotype was found a few times. The V and J genes are TRBV15 and TRBJ1-2, with D uncertain. Trimming stripped 0 bases from V and 6 bases from J, with 11 bases between. Looked up from germline, CDR1 is LNHNV and CDR2 is YYDKDF (reference sequence). The CDR3 extends over 14 amino acids. The CDR3 sequence is CATSRDRHLDGYTF. The CDR3 nucleotides read TGTGCCACCAGCAGAGATCGGCACCTGGATGGCTACACCTTC.

V is TRBV20-1 and J is TRBJ2-5, with D maybe TRBD1 (6 bases). The CDR3 covers 13 residues. Germline CDR1 reads DFQATT; CDR2 reads SNEGSKA (reference sequence). V was pared by 6 bases and J by 5 bases, with 16 bases between. The CDR3 DNA reads as TGCAGTGCGGCCGGGACACCGGGGGAGACCCAGTACTTC. Amino acids: CSAAGTPGETQYF.

This clonotype showed up many times. CDR3 in DNA: TGTGCCAGCACCCCGTACGTGAAAAGTACCTACGAGCAGTACTTC. Residues: CASTPYVKSTYEQYF. V is TRBV28 and J is TRBJ2-7, with D hard to call. Per the germline V gene, CDR1 is MDHEN and CDR2 is SYDVKM. V shed 7 bases and J shed 2 bases, with 18 bases lying between them. This CDR3 comprises 15 residues. Supplemented by reference TRBV28 and TRBJ2-7, the full variable domain reads DVKVTQSSRYLVKRTGEKVFLECVQDMDHENMFWYRQDPGLGLRLIYFSYDVKMKEKGDIPEGYSVSREKKERFSLILESASTNQTSMYLCASTPYVKSTYEQYFGPGTRLTVT.

This clonotype was seen at least ten times. The chain couples TRBV7-2 to TRBJ1-4; 9 bases match TRBD1. V was pared by 1 base and J by 2 bases, with 5 bases of the junction left unmatched. The CDR3 totals 17 residues. The germline V gene encodes CDR1 SGHTA and CDR2 FQGNSA. The CDR3 here is CASSLGDRVTTNEKLFF. In DNA, the CDR3 is TGTGCCAGCAGCTTAGGGGACAGGGTGACGACTAATGAAAAACTGTTTTTT. The full variable domain, its missing parts supplied by reference TRBV7-2 and TRBJ1-4, is GAGVSQSPSNKVTEKGKDVELRCDPISGHTALYWYRQSLGQGLEFLIYFQGNSAPDKSGLPSDRFSAERTGGSVSTLTIQRTQQEDSAVYLCASSLGDRVTTNEKLFFGSGTQLSVL.

This sequence joins TRBV12-3 or TRBV12-4 and TRBJ1-1; D possibly corresponds to TRBD1 (6 bases). V lost 6 bases and J lost 1, with 12 bases in between. The CDR3 is 14 residues long. DNA of the CDR3: TGTGCCAGCAGAAAGACGGGACAGAACACTGAAGCTTTCTTT. Its translation: CASRKTGQNTEAFF.

The V gene is TRBV18, the J gene TRBJ2-1; D is unresolved. V lost 3 bases to trimming and J lost 10 bases, with 13 bases between them. This CDR3 comprises 13 residues. CDR1 is KGHSH and CDR2 is LQKENI in the germline V gene. In nucleotides, the CDR3 is TGTGCCAGCTCACCGTCTCCCGGGTACGAGCAGTTCTTC. Protein: CASSPSPGYEQFF. Complete variable domain (other parts from reference TRBV18 and TRBJ2-1): NAGVMQNPRHLVRRRGQEARLRCSPMKGHSHVYWYRQLPEEGLKFMVYLQKENIIDESGMPKERFSAEFPKEGPSILRIQQVVRGDSAAYFCASSPSPGYEQFFGPGTRLTVL.

This rearrangement joins TRBV15 to TRBJ2-7; tentatively, D is TRBD2 (6 bases). Germline V gene data show CDR1 as LNHNV and CDR2 as YYDKDF (reference sequence). The CDR3 loop spans 15 amino acids. V was shortened by 0 bases and J by 3 bases, with 12 bases between the two germline ends. The CDR3 DNA sequence: TGTGCCACCAGCAGAGATGGGGGGACGGGCTACGAGCAGTACTTC. Translating gives CATSRDGGTGYEQYF.

About this clonotype: This clone may be a read error of a much larger clone one base away. The rearrangement uses TRBV6-2 or TRBV6-3 and TRBJ2-5; D gene uncertain. The CDR3 length is 17 residues. CDR1 MNHEY and CDR2 SVGEGT come from the germline V gene. V was clipped by 1 base and J by 1 base, with 16 bases between them. CDR3 sequence reads: CASSYWLDVEFQETQYF. CDR3 coding DNA: TGTGCCAGCAGTTACTGGCTCGACGTAGAATTCCAAGAGACCCAGTACTTC.

This clonotype was seen a handful of times. V is TRBV20-1 and J is TRBJ1-4; no firm D call. The CDR3 spans 11 residues. Germline assignment: CDR1 DFQATT and CDR2 SNEGSKA (reference sequence). Trimming cost V 3 bases and J 8 bases, with 7 bases left between them. CDR3 sequence reads: CSASYGEKLFF. As DNA, the CDR3 is TGCAGTGCTAGTTATGGGGAAAAACTGTTTTTT.

This clonotype turned up a few times. This chain links TRBV12-3 or TRBV12-4 with TRBJ2-5; tentative D call: TRBD2 (6 bases). The V gene lost 5 bases and the J gene lost 7 bases, with 11 bases spanning the gap. The CDR3 is made up of 12 amino acids. CDR3 region: CASSKLAGTQYF. For the CDR3, the DNA is TGTGCCAGCAGTAAACTAGCCGGGACCCAGTACTTC.

This clonotype was observed a handful of times. V usage is TRBV30 and J usage is TRBJ2-1; 7 nucleotides agree with TRBD1. In germline, CDR1 is GTSNPN, CDR2 SVGIG (reference sequence). The CDR3 runs to 15 residues. V gave up 1 base and J gave up 6 bases; unmatched junction bases: 9. CDR3 protein: CAWSADRDAANEQFF. The DNA for the CDR3 is TGTGCCTGGAGTGCCGACAGGGATGCCGCCAATGAGCAGTTCTTC.

This clonotype was counted between two and nine times. The J gene is TRBJ2-3, the V gene TRBV7-3, with D possibly matching TRBD2 (6 bases). The CDR3 has 17 amino acids. V lost 1 base and J lost 6, with 20 bases in between. Germline V gene sequence: CDR1 SGHTA, CDR2 FQGTGA. The CDR3 loop is CASSLNPPSVGRDTQYF. The CDR3 DNA follows: TGTGCCAGCAGCTTAAACCCCCCTAGCGTGGGGAGGGATACGCAGTATTTT.